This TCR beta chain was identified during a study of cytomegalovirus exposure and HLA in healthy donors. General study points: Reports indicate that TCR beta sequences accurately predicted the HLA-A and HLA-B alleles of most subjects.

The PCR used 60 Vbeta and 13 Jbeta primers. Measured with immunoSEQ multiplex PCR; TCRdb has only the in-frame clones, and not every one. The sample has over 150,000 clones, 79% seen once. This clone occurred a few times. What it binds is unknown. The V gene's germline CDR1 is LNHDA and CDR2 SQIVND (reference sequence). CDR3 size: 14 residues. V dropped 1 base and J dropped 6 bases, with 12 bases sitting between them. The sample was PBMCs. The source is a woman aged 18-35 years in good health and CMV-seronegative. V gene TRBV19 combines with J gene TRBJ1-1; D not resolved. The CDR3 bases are TGTGCCAGTAGTATAGTTGGAGGGTCCCCTGAAGCTTTCTTT. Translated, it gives CASSIVGGSPEAFF.